This passage covers 20 T cell receptor beta chains from one sample sequenced in a study of shared clonotypes between healthy human individuals. The data were produced by immunoSEQ multiplex PCR, yet TCRdb's version contains in-frame clones alone and is incomplete. The sample carries about 2.4 million clones, around nine tenths recorded once. The sample was naive CD4+ T cells sorted from blood. Subset reported: CD45RA+ positively selected. Every receptor here comes from a man younger than 30 in good health.

This clone was picked up one time. The chain is built from TRBV7-6 and TRBJ2-7, with D possibly being TRBD1 (6 bases). Germline CDR1 reads SGHVS; CDR2 reads FNYEAQ. This CDR3 comprises 15 residues. Deletions cut 5 bases from V and 3 bases from J, with 17 bases between. CDR3 sequence: CASSPGHLGIYEQYF. Here the CDR3 DNA reads TGTGCCAGCAGCCCGGGACATCTCGGGATCTACGAGCAGTACTTC.

Points on this clone: Other DNA sequences in the sample encode the same CDR3. This rearrangement joins TRBV5-1 to TRBJ1-1, with D uncertain. The germline V gene encodes CDR1 SGHRS and CDR2 YFSETQ. The CDR3 length is 14 residues. Trimming cost V 0 bases and J 2 bases, with 8 bases left between them. The CDR3 reads CASSLGQANTEAFF. The CDR3, as DNA: TGCGCCAGCAGCTTGGGCCAGGCAAACACTGAAGCTTTCTTT.

This chain connects TRBV11-2 to TRBJ2-7; D is possibly TRBD2 (5 bases). Trimming left V 0 bases short and J 5 bases short, with 8 bases between. The germline gives CDR1 SGHAT, CDR2 FQNNGV. The CDR3 consists of 13 residues. DNA for the CDR3: TGTGCCAGCAGCTTAGATCCCGGGGACGAGCAGTACTTC. Protein product: CASSLDPGDEQYF.

This clone turned up a few times. V is TRBV4-1 and J is TRBJ1-2; unclear D gene. CDR3 length: 12 residues. Germline values: CDR1 MGHRA, CDR2 YSYEKL. Trimming removed 0 bases from V and 1 base from J, with 0 bases in between. CDR3: CASSQDNYGYTF. CDR3 nucleotide sequence: TGCGCCAGCAGCCAAGATAACTATGGCTACACCTTC.

V and J are TRBV4-2 and TRBJ1-2, with D possibly being TRBD1 (6 bases). The CDR3 totals 15 residues. Germline CDR1 and CDR2: LGHNA and YNFKEQ. The V end lost 3 bases, the J end lost 4 bases, and 15 bases lay between the germline ends. The chain's CDR3 is CASSQGTQGGYGYTF. The DNA of the CDR3 is TGTGCCAGCAGCCAGGGAACCCAAGGGGGCTATGGCTACACCTTC.

The chain carries TRBV4-3 and TRBJ1-4, with D perhaps matching TRBD1 (5 bases). V gave up 2 bases and J gave up 8 bases, with 15 bases separating them. Germline V lookup: CDR1 LGHNA, CDR2 YSLEER. This CDR3 region has 15 residues. The CDR3 sequence is CASSQSWGMGEKLFF. The CDR3, as DNA: TGCGCCAGCAGCCAATCTTGGGGGATGGGAGAAAAACTGTTTTTT.

The V call is TRBV6-6, the J call TRBJ2-1, with D possibly TRBD2 on 5 matching bases. From germline, CDR1 is MNHNY and CDR2 SVGAGI (reference sequence). Trimming stripped 8 bases from V and 8 bases from J, with 13 bases between. The CDR3 length is 12 residues. Written as DNA, the CDR3 is TGTGCCAGCGGTAGGCCCGGGGATGAGCAGTTCTTC. It translates to CASGRPGDEQFF.

This clone appeared a single time. The gene calls are TRBV7-9 and TRBJ2-1, with a weak D call TRBD2 (5 bases). The CDR3 extends over 14 amino acids. V lost 10 bases and J 8 bases, leaving 21 bases between the germline ends. Per germline, CDR1 SEHNR and CDR2 FQNEAQ (reference sequence). CDR3 sequence reads: CATLSGSGSDEQFF. CDR3 DNA: TGTGCCACCCTCAGCGGAAGCGGTAGTGATGAGCAGTTCTTC. Full variable domain (rest looked up from reference TRBV7-9 and TRBJ2-1): DTGVSQNPRHKITKRGQNVTFRCDPISEHNRLYWYRQTLGQGPEFLTYFQNEAQLEKSRLLSDRFSAERPKGSFSTLEIQRTEQGDSAMYLCATLSGSGSDEQFFGPGTRLTVL.

This chain uses TRBV9 with TRBJ2-1; 8 bases map to TRBD2. Germline-derived CDR1 and CDR2 are SGDLS and YYNGEE. The CDR3 runs 14 residues. V dropped 7 bases and J dropped 7; count of bases not matched to a gene: 10. The CDR3 spells CASGTSGGWNEQFF. CDR3 nucleotide sequence: TGTGCCAGCGGAACAAGCGGGGGCTGGAATGAGCAGTTCTTC.

J is TRBJ2-7 and V is TRBV29-1, with 8 bases that match TRBD2. Germline assignment: CDR1 SQVTM and CDR2 ANQGSEA. V was pared by 6 bases and J by 6 bases, with 13 bases of the junction left unmatched. This CDR3 region has 14 residues. The chain's CDR3 is CSVTEGLANTEQYF. The CDR3 DNA reads as TGCAGCGTCACGGAAGGACTAGCTAATACCGAGCAGTACTTC.

The V and J genes are TRBV6-6 and TRBJ1-4; TRBD1 agrees at 7 bases. There are 14 residues in the CDR3. CDR1 is MNHNY and CDR2 is SVGAGI in the germline V gene (reference sequence). Trimming cost V 7 bases and J 8 bases; bases outside gene matches: 10. This CDR3 reads CASTRQGAREKLFF. CDR3 sequence (DNA): TGTGCCAGCACCCGACAGGGAGCCCGGGAAAAACTGTTTTTT.

The chain recombines TRBV6-5 with TRBJ2-7; TRBD2 might be the D (5 bases). The CDR3 runs 14 residues. CDR1 and CDR2 from the germline V gene are MNHEY and SVGAGI. The germline V and J ends were trimmed by 4 bases and 7 bases, with 17 bases remaining between them. CDR3 coding DNA: TGTGCCAGCAGTTCCGACGAGATTACGGGGGAGCAGTACTTC. This codes for CASSSDEITGEQYF.

This sequence joins TRBV9 and TRBJ1-6, with D perhaps matching TRBD1 (5 bases). V was cut by 2 bases and J by 6 bases, with 12 bases left in between. Looked up from germline, CDR1 is SGDLS and CDR2 is YYNGEE. CDR3 length: 15 residues. The CDR3 sequence is CASSVSGSGNSPLHF. The CDR3 nucleotides read TGTGCCAGCAGCGTCTCAGGGAGTGGTAATTCACCCCTCCACTTT.

The chain recombines TRBV5-1 with TRBJ2-7, with D possibly being TRBD1 or TRBD2 (5 bases each). Germline lookup yields CDR1 SGHRS and CDR2 YFSETQ. The CDR3 is 14 residues long. Trimming took off 4 bases at V and 6 bases at J, with 17 bases between the two ends. The DNA of the CDR3 is TGCGCCAGCAGCGGGGGTGAAGGGCTCTCCGAGCAGTACTTC. This encodes CASSGGEGLSEQYF.

The chain carries TRBV6-5 and TRBJ2-6; unclear D gene. CDR3 length: 15 residues. The germline V and J ends were trimmed by 6 bases and 0 bases, with 9 bases remaining between them. Looked up from germline, CDR1 is MNHEY and CDR2 is SVGAGI. The CDR3: CASSRSTSGANVLTF. The CDR3 DNA sequence: TGTGCCAGCAGCCGGAGCACCTCTGGGGCCAACGTCCTGACTTTC.

This clone occurred once. This chain joins TRBV2 and TRBJ1-4; D is ambiguous. The CDR3 covers 11 residues. Trimming pared 3 bases from V and 16 bases from J, leaving 12 bases between. CDR1 is SNHLY and CDR2 is FYNNEI in the germline V gene. The chain's CDR3 is CASSDEAVGFF. The CDR3 DNA reads as TGTGCCAGCAGTGATGAAGCAGTGGGGTTTTTT.

This chain uses TRBV6-7 with TRBJ1-2; D is unresolved. TRBV6-7 carries the ORF label, with uncertain function. V dropped 0 bases and J dropped 4 bases, with 15 bases sitting between them. The CDR3 sequence is 16 residues long. CDR3 nucleotide sequence: TGTGCCAGCAGTTACTCGAAAGCTAGCTTTTCCTATGGCTACACCTTC. It encodes CASSYSKASFSYGYTF.

The chain carries TRBV19 and TRBJ2-5; D is possibly TRBD1 or TRBD2 (5 bases each). The CDR3 runs to 16 residues. Germline V gene sequence: CDR1 LNHDA, CDR2 SQIVND (reference sequence). V lost 7 bases, J lost 5 bases, and 23 bases lay in between. The CDR3 DNA reads TGTGCCAGTACCCTCAAAGCCGGGACGGCAGGGGAGACCCAGTACTTC. Its protein is CASTLKAGTAGETQYF. Complete variable domain (other parts from reference TRBV19 and TRBJ2-5): DGGITQSPKYLFRKEGQNVTLSCEQNLNHDAMYWYRQDPGQGLRLIYYSQIVNDFQKGDIAEGYSVSREKKESFPLTVTSAQKNPTAFYLCASTLKAGTAGETQYFGPGTRLLVL.

The V gene is TRBV19, the J gene TRBJ1-1, with D perhaps matching TRBD1 (6 bases). The ends were cut back, 4 bases at V and 2 bases at J, with 11 bases in the middle. Germline V gene data show CDR1 as LNHDA and CDR2 as SQIVND (reference sequence). The CDR3 runs 14 residues. The CDR3 DNA follows: TGTGCCAGTAGTAACCACAGGGATAACACTGAAGCTTTCTTT. Translation: CASSNHRDNTEAFF.

CDR3 loop: CASSSDITGTRIGFF. For the CDR3, the DNA is TGTGCCAGCAGCTCGGACATTACCGGGACTAGGATTGGGTTCTTC. The chain uses TRBV7-2 and TRBJ2-1, with 8 bases lining up with TRBD2. After removal of 4 bases from V and 15 bases from J, the junction contained 17 bases not matched to a gene. The CDR3 spans 15 residues. Germline CDR1 is SGHTA and CDR2 is FQGNSA.